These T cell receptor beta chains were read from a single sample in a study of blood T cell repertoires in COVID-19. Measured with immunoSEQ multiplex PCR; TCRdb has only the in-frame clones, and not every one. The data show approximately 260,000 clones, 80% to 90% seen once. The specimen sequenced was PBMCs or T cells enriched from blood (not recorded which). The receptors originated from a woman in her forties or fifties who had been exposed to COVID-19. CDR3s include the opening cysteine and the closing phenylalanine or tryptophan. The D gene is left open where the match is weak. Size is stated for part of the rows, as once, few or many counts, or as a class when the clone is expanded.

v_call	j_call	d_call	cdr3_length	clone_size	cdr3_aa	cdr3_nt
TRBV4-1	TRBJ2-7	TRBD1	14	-	CASSQPGQGYEQYF	TGCGCCAGCAGCCAACCGGGACAGGGCTACGAGCAGTACTTC
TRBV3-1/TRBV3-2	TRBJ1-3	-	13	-	CASSQERGNTIYF	TGTGCCAGCAGCCAAGAAAGAGGTAACACCATATATTTT
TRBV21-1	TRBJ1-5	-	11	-	CAIHGGQPQHF	TGTGCCATTCACGGGGGGCAGCCCCAGCATTTT
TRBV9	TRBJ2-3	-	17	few	CASSVVGGLTSTDTQYF	TGTGCCAGCAGCGTAGTGGGCGGGCTAACTAGCACAGATACGCAGTATTTT
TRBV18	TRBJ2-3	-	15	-	CASSLRDLHTDTQYF	TGTGCCAGCTCTCTCCGGGACTTACACACAGATACGCAGTATTTT
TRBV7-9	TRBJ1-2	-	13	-	CASSRAGFYGYTF	TGTGCCAGCAGCCGAGCGGGCTTCTATGGCTACACCTTC
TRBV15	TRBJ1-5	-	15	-	CATSRESGARQPQHF	TGTGCCACCAGCAGAGAATCAGGGGCGCGTCAGCCCCAGCATTTT
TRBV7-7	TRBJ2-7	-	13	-	CASSLTGVSEQYF	TGTGCCAGCAGCTTAACCGGGGTATCCGAGCAGTACTTC
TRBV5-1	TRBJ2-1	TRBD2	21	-	CASSLIGTSGGPFYSYNEQFF	TGCGCCAGCAGCTTGATTGGGACTAGCGGGGGGCCCTTCTACTCCTACAATGAGCAGTTCTTC
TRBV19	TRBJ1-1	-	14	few	CASSISRVQGEAFF	TGTGCCAGTAGTATATCTAGGGTGCAGGGCGAAGCTTTCTTT
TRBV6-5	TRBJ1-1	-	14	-	CASRKEGGLAEAFF	TGTGCCAGCCGCAAAGAGGGGGGGCTGGCTGAAGCTTTCTTT
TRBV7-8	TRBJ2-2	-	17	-	CASTLLKDYRNTGELFF	TGTGCCAGCACCTTATTAAAGGACTACAGGAACACCGGGGAGCTGTTTTTT
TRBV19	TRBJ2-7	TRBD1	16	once	CASSYSAGTGATEQYF	TGTGCCAGTAGTTACTCCGCCGGGACAGGTGCGACCGAGCAGTACTTC
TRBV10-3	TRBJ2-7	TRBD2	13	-	CAIRLAGGHEQYF	TGTGCCATCAGATTAGCGGGGGGGCACGAGCAGTACTTC
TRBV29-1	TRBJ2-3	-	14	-	CSVEDPSSTDTQYF	TGCAGCGTTGAAGATCCTAGCTCAACAGATACGCAGTATTTT
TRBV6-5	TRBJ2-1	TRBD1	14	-	CAIPRDRAYNEQFF	TGTGCCATTCCGAGAGACAGGGCCTACAATGAGCAGTTCTTC
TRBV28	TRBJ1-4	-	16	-	CASSLNSRIENEKLFF	TGTGCCAGCAGTTTAAACTCGAGAATTGAAAATGAAAAACTGTTTTTT
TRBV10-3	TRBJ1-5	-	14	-	CAISESGAAQPQHF	TGTGCCATCAGTGAGTCGGGGGCGGCCCAGCCCCAGCATTTT
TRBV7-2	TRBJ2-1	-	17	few	CASSLTAGRSSYNEQFF	TGTGCCAGCAGCTTAACGGCGGGGAGGAGCTCCTACAATGAGCAGTTCTTC
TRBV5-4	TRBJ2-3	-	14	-	CASSLGPSRDTQYF	TGTGCCAGCAGCTTGGGGCCCTCGAGGGATACGCAGTATTTT